Included here is one TCR beta chain sequence, with context. Its antigen is not known. This record comes from a study of CD8 T cells in Susac syndrome. Study outcomes and limitations: It was acknowledged in the study that its TCR sequencing and HLA analysis involved a relatively small number of individuals.

It was with random hexamers that about 0.45 to 1 ug RNA was reverse transcribed. The method of amplification for TCR beta CDR3 was immunoSEQ multiplex PCR, covering 54 Vbeta and 13 Jbeta. TCRdb itself ran the immunoSEQ multiplex PCR reads through MiXCR, one entry per CDR3 protein. The repertoire holds about 300,000 distinct CDR3 sequences, around 85% seen once, with about 0.22% in the top ten. Germline CDR1 reads SGHRS; CDR2 reads YFSETQ. This CDR3 comprises 16 residues. With 4 bases removed from V and 3 bases from J, the gap between germline ends came to 17 bases. The TCR was taken from a human donor with multiple sclerosis. Sequenced: CD8+ T cells from PBMCs. The chain links TRBV5-1 to TRBJ1-5, with a possible D match to TRBD1 (6 bases). The CDR3 DNA follows: TGCGCCAGCAGCCCGGGGAGGGGGGGATACAATCAGCCCCAGCATTTT. Translated, it gives CASSPGRGGYNQPQHF.